This passage covers 10 T cell receptor beta chains from one sample sequenced in a study of blood T cell repertoires in COVID-19. Measured with immunoSEQ multiplex PCR; TCRdb has only the in-frame clones, and not every one. The sample lists about 300,000 clones, 84% occurring once. What was sequenced was peripheral blood. The receptors originated from a human donor with COVID-19, enrolled during active disease. The donor label of this sample is uncertain.

This clone was observed a handful of times. The chain employs TRBV7-2 and TRBJ2-7; no clear D. There are 15 residues in the CDR3. CDR1 and CDR2 (germline): SGHTA, FQGNSA. Trimming removed 1 base from V and 1 base from J, with 11 bases in between. The CDR3 sequence is CASSLGAGYSYEQYF. The CDR3 coding sequence is TGTGCCAGCAGCTTAGGGGCAGGTTATTCCTACGAGCAGTACTTC. Drawing the rest from reference TRBV7-2 and TRBJ2-7, the complete variable domain is GAGVSQSPSNKVTEKGKDVELRCDPISGHTALYWYRQSLGQGLEFLIYFQGNSAPDKSGLPSDRFSAERTGGSVSTLTIQRTQQEDSAVYLCASSLGAGYSYEQYFGPGTRLTVT.

The rearrangement links TRBV19 to TRBJ2-2; D might be TRBD2 (5 bases). This CDR3 is 13 amino acids long. Germline CDR1 is LNHDA and CDR2 is SQIVND (reference sequence). V gave up 2 bases and J gave up 6 bases, with 7 bases separating them. The CDR3 loop is CASSITGSGELFF. Written as DNA, the CDR3 is TGTGCCAGTAGTATAACGGGGTCCGGGGAGCTGTTTTTT.

The V gene is TRBV5-8, the J gene TRBJ2-7, with 7 bases matching TRBD2. The length of the CDR3 is 15 residues. V lost 0 bases to trimming and J lost 2 bases; unmatched junction nucleotides: 5. Germline CDR1 is SGHTS and CDR2 is YDEGEE. The CDR3 nucleotides read TGTGCCAGCAGCTTGGAAGCGGGGACGACCTACGAGCAGTACTTC. Translating it yields CASSLEAGTTYEQYF. The whole variable domain, remainder taken from reference TRBV5-8 and TRBJ2-7, is EAGVTQSPTHLIKTRGQQATLRCSPISGHTSVYWYQQALGLGLQFLLWYDEGEERNRGNFPPRFSGRQFPNYSSELNVNALELEDSALYLCASSLEAGTTYEQYFGPGTRLTVT.

The chain has TRBV4-3 and TRBJ2-1; 7 bases are a match to TRBD2. Looked up from germline, CDR1 is LGHNA and CDR2 is YSLEER. The CDR3 runs 17 residues. Losses at the gene ends were 1 base for V and 0 bases for J; bases not matched to a gene: 6. CDR3 loop: CASSQAFGGTSYNEQFF. The CDR3 bases are TGCGCCAGCAGCCAAGCTTTCGGGGGGACCTCCTACAATGAGCAGTTCTTC.

The J gene is TRBJ1-1, the V gene TRBV5-6, with 12 bases lining up with TRBD1. CDR1 SGHDT and CDR2 YYEEEE come from the germline V gene. CDR3 length: 18 residues. J lost 6 bases, V lost 4 bases, and 16 bases had no gene match. CDR3 region: CASSLFNLGQGALAEAFF. The DNA for the CDR3 is TGTGCCAGCAGCCTTTTCAACCTGGGACAGGGGGCGTTGGCTGAAGCTTTCTTT. Full variable domain (remainder filled in from reference TRBV5-6 and TRBJ1-1): DAGVTQSPTHLIKTRGQQVTLRCSPKSGHDTVSWYQQALGQGPQFIFQYYEEEERQRGNFPDRFSGHQFPNYSSELNVNALLLGDSALYLCASSLFNLGQGALAEAFFGQGTRLTVV.

The chain links TRBV22-1 to TRBJ1-5; the table gives TRBD1 as D, unverified against the DNA. TRBV22-1 is a known pseudogene. CDR3 length: 19 residues. The CDR3 DNA is TGTCCTGGGAGCGCACTGTTCTTCCCGGGACAGGGACTGGGGCAGCCCCAGCATTTT. This gives the protein CPGSALFFPGQGLGQPQHF.

Here the CDR3 reads CSAPGGQPQHF. The CDR3 bases are TGCAGTGCCCCAGGGGGTCAGCCCCAGCATTTT. The chain couples TRBV20-1 to TRBJ1-5, with 7 bases lining up with TRBD1. Germline V CDR1 and CDR2: DFQATT, SNEGSKA (reference sequence). The length of the CDR3 is 11 residues. V lost 6 bases to trimming and J lost 6 bases; unmatched junction nucleotides: 2.

This chain joins TRBV9 and TRBJ1-4; D is ambiguous. V was clipped by 0 bases and J by 2 bases, with 5 bases between them. The CDR3 has 14 amino acids. Germline V CDR1 and CDR2: SGDLS, YYNGEE. As DNA, the CDR3 is TGTGCCAGCAGCGTAGGAGGGACTAATGAAAAACTGTTTTTT. It yields the protein CASSVGGTNEKLFF.

The V call is TRBV19, the J call TRBJ2-4; 7 bases map to TRBD2. The germline CDR1 and CDR2 sequences are LNHDA and SQIVND (reference sequence). V dropped 7 bases and J dropped 7; count of bases not matched to a gene: 7. The length of the CDR3 is 13 residues. The CDR3 DNA sequence: TGTGCCAGTAATGGGGCGCGGGGGAACATTCAGTACTTC. Its protein product is CASNGARGNIQYF. The full variable domain, in which reference TRBV19 and TRBJ2-4 provide the parts outside the CDR3, is DGGITQSPKYLFRKEGQNVTLSCEQNLNHDAMYWYRQDPGQGLRLIYYSQIVNDFQKGDIAEGYSVSREKKESFPLTVTSAQKNPTAFYLCASNGARGNIQYFGAGTRLSVL.

This clone was seen more than once but under ten times. This chain joins TRBV5-4 and TRBJ2-3, with TRBD2 matching over 11 bases. Trimming at V came to 0 bases and at J to 4 bases, leaving 7 bases not matched to a gene. Germline V lookup: CDR1 SGHNT, CDR2 YYREEE (reference sequence). This CDR3 is 17 amino acids long. The CDR3 spells CASSLGIAGGPADTQYF. The CDR3 DNA reads TGTGCCAGCAGCTTGGGAATAGCGGGAGGGCCGGCAGATACGCAGTATTTT.